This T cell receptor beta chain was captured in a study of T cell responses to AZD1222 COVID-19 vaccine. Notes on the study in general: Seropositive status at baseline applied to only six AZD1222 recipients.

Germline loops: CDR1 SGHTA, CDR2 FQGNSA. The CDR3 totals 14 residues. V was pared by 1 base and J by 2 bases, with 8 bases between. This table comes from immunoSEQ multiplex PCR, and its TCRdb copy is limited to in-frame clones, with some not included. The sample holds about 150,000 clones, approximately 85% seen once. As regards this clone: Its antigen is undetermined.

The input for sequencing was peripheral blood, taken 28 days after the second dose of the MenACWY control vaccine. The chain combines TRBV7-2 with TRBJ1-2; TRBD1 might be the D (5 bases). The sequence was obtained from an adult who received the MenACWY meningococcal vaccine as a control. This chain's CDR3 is CASSLGGPNYGYTF. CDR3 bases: TGTGCCAGCAGCTTAGGGGGACCAAACTATGGCTACACCTTC.